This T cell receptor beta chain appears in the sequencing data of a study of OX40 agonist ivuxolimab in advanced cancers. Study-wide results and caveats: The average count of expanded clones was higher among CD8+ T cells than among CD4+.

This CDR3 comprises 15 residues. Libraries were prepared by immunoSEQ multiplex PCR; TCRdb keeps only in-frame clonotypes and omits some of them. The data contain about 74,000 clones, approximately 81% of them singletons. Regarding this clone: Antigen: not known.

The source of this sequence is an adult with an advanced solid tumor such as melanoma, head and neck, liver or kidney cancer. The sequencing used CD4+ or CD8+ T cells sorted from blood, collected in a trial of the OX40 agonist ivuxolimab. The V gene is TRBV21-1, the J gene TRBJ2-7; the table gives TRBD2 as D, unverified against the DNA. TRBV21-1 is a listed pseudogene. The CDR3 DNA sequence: TGTGCCAGCAGCAAAGAGTGGGACTCCATCTACGAGCAGTACTTC. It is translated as CASSKEWDSIYEQYF.